The next 16 T cell receptor beta chains were all read from a single sample in a study of T cells in women clearing cervical HPV infection. Produced via immunoSEQ multiplex PCR; TCRdb's table is partial and in-frame only. The sample's table shows fewer than 50,000 clones. Input material: blood buffy coat. All receptors derive from a woman aged 18 to 69 with a cervical HPV16 infection that either progressed to CIN3+ or cleared (not recorded which).

Concerning this clone itself: The read gets to within 3 residues of the CDR3 end, and the germline J gene fills in the rest. The V gene is TRBV5-1, the J gene TRBJ1-6, with D maybe TRBD1 (5 bases). CDR1 and CDR2 from the germline V gene are SGHRS and YFSETQ. V was clipped by 1 base and J by 7 bases, with 15 bases between them. CDR3 length: 16 amino acids. The DNA read from the CDR3 is TGCGCCAGCAGCTTGTCCGCCTCGGGACTGAATTCACCC. The encoded protein is CASSLSASGLNSP. The entire CDR3 sequence reads CASSLSASGLNSPLHF. The full variable domain, with the rest looked up from reference TRBV5-1 and TRBJ1-6, is KAGVTQTPRYLIKTRGQQVTLSCSPISGHRSVSWYQQTPGQGLQFLFEYFSETQRNKGNFPGRFSGRQFSNSRSEMNVSTLELGDSALYLCASSLSASGLNSPLHFGNGTRLTVT.

Points on this clone: The CDR3 end falls 3 residues outside the read, so it is completed with the germline J gene. V usage is TRBV12-3 or TRBV12-4 and J usage is TRBJ2-3; TRBD2 agrees at 12 bases. The CDR3 is 16 residues long. With V trimmed by 5 bases and J by 6 bases, 9 bases remained unmatched. CDR3 bases read: TGTGCCAGCAGTCCTCGGACTAGCGGGGCGGGGGATACG. This translates into CASSPRTSGAGDT. The CDR3, in full, reads CASSPRTSGAGDTQYF.

Note on this clone: Read sequence stops 3 residues before the CDR3 end, and the germline J gene provides the missing end. This chain connects TRBV5-1 to TRBJ2-7; D is perhaps TRBD2 (7 bases). The CDR3 runs 18 residues. Germline-derived CDR1 and CDR2 are SGHRS and YFSETQ. Deletions cut 2 bases from V and 4 bases from J, with 25 bases between. The CDR3: CASSFGTLLADRMYEQYF. The CDR3 bases that were read are TGCGCCAGCAGCTTCGGGACACTTCTAGCGGACAGAATGTACGAG.

Concerning this clone itself: The read comes to an end 3 residues before the CDR3 does, leaving the germline J gene to fill in the end. The rearrangement uses TRBV27 and TRBJ2-3; maybe TRBD1 (6 bases). V lost 5 bases and J lost 1, with 13 bases in between. The CDR3 has 15 residues. CDR1 and CDR2 (germline): MNHEY, SMNVEV (reference sequence). Incomplete CDR3 DNA: TGTGCCAGCAGTGAACAGGGTTTTGGCACAGATACG. Translated, it gives CASSEQGFGTDT. The full CDR3 protein reads CASSEQGFGTDTQYF.

Worth noting for this clone: The read gets to within 3 residues of the CDR3 end, and the germline J gene fills in the rest. The V and J genes are TRBV20-1 and TRBJ2-7, with D possibly matching TRBD1 (5 bases). V dropped 3 bases and J dropped 0 bases, with 9 bases sitting between them. The CDR3 contains 13 residues. CDR1 is DFQATT and CDR2 is SNEGSKA in the germline V gene (reference sequence). CDR3: CSASTGPSYEQYF. The covered CDR3 bases are TGCAGTGCTAGCACAGGACCCTCCTACGAG.

Of note for this clone: The CDR3 end is not reached by the read, which stops 3 residues before it; the germline J gene fills it in. The rearrangement uses TRBV7-8 and TRBJ2-1; D uncertain. Trimming stripped 7 bases from V and 3 bases from J, with 13 bases between. Germline V gene lookup returns CDR1 SGHVS and CDR2 FQNEAQ. The CDR3 length is 14 residues. CDR3 DNA, as far as it was read: TGTGCCAGCACCCACCTATTCCACTACAATGAG. Translation gives CASTHLFHYNE. The whole CDR3 is CASTHLFHYNEQFF.

The DNA read from the CDR3 is TGTGCCAGTAGTATCGTTCCAGGGGAGGCTGGC. This gives the protein CASSIVPGEAG. The full CDR3 is CASSIVPGEAGYTF. The gene calls are TRBV19 and TRBJ1-2; D possibly corresponds to TRBD1 (6 bases). The read ends 3 residues early relative to the CDR3; the germline J gene fills the gap. This CDR3 region has 14 residues. The germline V gene has CDR1 LNHDA and CDR2 SQIVND (reference sequence). V gave up 3 bases and J gave up 7 bases, with 15 bases separating them. Full variable domain (outside the CDR3, taken from reference TRBV19 and TRBJ1-2): DGGITQSPKYLFRKEGQNVTLSCEQNLNHDAMYWYRQDPGQGLRLIYYSQIVNDFQKGDIAEGYSVSREKKESFPLTVTSAQKNPTAFYLCASSIVPGEAGYTFGSGTRLTVV.

Comments on this clone: Coverage ceases 3 residues before the CDR3 finishes, and the germline J gene fills in the end. V usage is TRBV10-1 and J usage is TRBJ2-2; D gene uncertain. Germline V gene lookup returns CDR1 WNHNN and CDR2 SYGVQD (reference sequence). The CDR3 extends over 13 amino acids. Trimming took 3 bases from V and 5 from J, leaving 7 bases between them. CDR3: CASSEPVTGELFF. The part of the CDR3 DNA that was read is TGCGCCAGCAGTGAACCGGTTACCGGGGAG.

Notes on this clone: Read data end 3 residues before the CDR3 end; the end is taken from the germline J gene. The chain uses TRBV29-1 and TRBJ2-7; 11 nucleotides match TRBD2. The V gene's germline CDR1 is SQVTM and CDR2 ANQGSEA. This CDR3 spans 15 amino acids. The ends lost 6 bases at V and 4 bases at J; junction bases unmatched: 11. The CDR3: CSVEIAGGPRYEQYF. CDR3 DNA, as far as it was read: TGCAGCGTGGAAATAGCGGGAGGGCCTAGGTACGAG.

A word on this clone: From the germline J gene comes the end of the CDR3, since the read stops 3 residues before it. The V gene is TRBV7-6, the J gene TRBJ1-5; tentative D call: TRBD1 (6 bases). The germline V gene encodes CDR1 SGHVS and CDR2 FNYEAQ. This CDR3 spans 15 amino acids. V dropped 1 base and J dropped 6 bases, with 13 bases sitting between them. CDR3 loop: CASSLVAGVAQPQHF. Partial CDR3 DNA: TGTGCCAGCAGCTTAGTAGCAGGGGTGGCTCAGCCC. Complete variable domain (other parts from reference TRBV7-6 and TRBJ1-5): GAGVSQSPRYKVTKRGQDVALRCDPISGHVSLYWYRQALGQGPEFLTYFNYEAQQDKSGLPNDRFSAERPEGSISTLTIQRTEQRDSAMYRCASSLVAGVAQPQHFGDGTRLSIL.

CDR3 bases read: TGCGCCAGCAGCTTTGGACAGGGGCTCGCGGAA. Translating it yields CASSFGQGLAE. Given in full, the CDR3 is CASSFGQGLAEAFF. The chain is built from TRBV5-1 and TRBJ1-1, with 9 nucleotides matching TRBD1. The read ends 3 residues before the CDR3 terminus; that terminus is restored from the germline J gene. Germline CDR1 is SGHRS and CDR2 is YFSETQ. This CDR3 is built from 14 residues.

Points on this clone: Sequencing ends 3 residues short of the CDR3 end; the germline J gene provides the rest. This chain links TRBV29-1 with TRBJ2-7, with 10 bases that match TRBD1. V gave up 5 bases and J gave up 5 bases; unmatched junction bases: 9. CDR1 and CDR2 from the germline V gene are SQVTM and ANQGSEA. The CDR3 has 14 residues. The CDR3 here is CSVLGTGEANEQYF. The CDR3 bases that were read are TGCAGCGTTCTTGGGACAGGGGAAGCGAACGAG.

This clone shows up as medium-sized by frequency. The CDR3 is cut off 3 residues early in the read; its end comes from the germline J gene. The chain couples TRBV5-4 to TRBJ2-3; a weak D match, TRBD1 (6 bases). Trimming took off 4 bases at V and 6 bases at J, with 15 bases between the two ends. The V gene's germline CDR1 is SGHNT and CDR2 YYREEE (reference sequence). The CDR3 contains 14 residues. The covered CDR3 bases are TGTGCCAGCAGCCCCGGACAGATTCTTGATACG. Protein sequence: CASSPGQILDT. The entire CDR3 sequence reads CASSPGQILDTQYF.

For this clone: The CDR3 end lies 3 residues beyond the end of the read and is filled in from the germline J gene. V and J are TRBV24-1 and TRBJ1-5, with D tentatively TRBD1 (5 bases). With 9 bases removed from V and 4 bases from J, the gap between germline ends came to 15 bases. The CDR3 loop spans 14 amino acids. From germline, CDR1 is KGHDR and CDR2 SFDVKD. The sequenced CDR3 bases are TGTGCCACCCGGGCGGGGGGGATGAATCAGCCC. This gives the protein CATRAGGMNQP. The whole CDR3 region reads CATRAGGMNQPQHF.

Comment on this clone: The read gets to within 3 residues of the CDR3 end, and the germline J gene fills in the rest. The V and J genes are TRBV2 and TRBJ2-1, with 10 nucleotides matching TRBD2. This CDR3 comprises 15 residues. The V and J ends lost 6 bases and 5 bases, in that order; junction bases with no gene match: 7. Germline values: CDR1 SNHLY, CDR2 FYNNEI. CDR3 DNA, as far as it was read: TGTGCCAGCAGGGCCCGTACTAGCGGGGACAATGAG. Translation gives CASRARTSGDNE. The CDR3, in full, reads CASRARTSGDNEQFF.

In the case of this clone: The CDR3 end lies 3 residues beyond the end of the read and is filled in from the germline J gene. This chain links TRBV10-1 with TRBJ1-5; D call uncertain. CDR1 WNHNN and CDR2 SYGVQD come from the germline V gene (reference sequence). The CDR3 covers 15 residues. Trimming cost V 1 base and J 1 base, with 8 bases left between them. CDR3 sequence: CASSECGQSNQPQHF. The CDR3 DNA, read in part, is TGCGCCAGCAGTGAGTGTGGGCAGAGCAATCAGCCC.